This T cell receptor (beta chain) originates from a study of T-cell reconstitution after alpha-beta-depleted transplantation in children. It was with unique molecular identifiers that the TCRbeta library was prepared. TCRdb recomputed calls from the PCR reads with MiXCR, one row per CDR3 protein. The sample yields some 590,000 distinct CDR3 sequences, more than 9% seen once. This clonotype occurred a few times. The sequence derives from a human donor who donated a stem cell graft to a child with acute myeloid leukemia. Material: PBMCs from the stem cell graft donor, obtained from the stem cell graft.

In DNA form, the CDR3 reads TGTGCCAGCAGCTCATCCGGGACCGTCTCCTACGAGCAGTACTTC. Translating it yields CASSSSGTVSYEQYF. The rearrangement uses TRBV7-8 and TRBJ2-7; the D call may be TRBD1 or TRBD2 (5 bases each). The CDR3 runs 15 residues. V lost 4 bases to trimming and J lost 0 bases, with 13 bases between them. CDR1 is SGHVS, CDR2 FQNEAQ, per germline.